The TCR beta chain under discussion was sequenced for a study of blood T cell repertoires in COVID-19. Study background: Some COVID-19 samples were acute and others convalescent; all came from the United States, Italy and Spain. T cells, B-cell-depleted T cells, or PBMCs supplied cDNA or gDNA.

The germline V gene encodes CDR1 KGHSH and CDR2 LQKENI. Unmatched junction bases numbered 13, after V lost 3 bases and J lost 6 bases. The CDR3 is 16 amino acids. Authors' analysis steps: By means of reference gene primer amplification, nucleated cell counts were estimated. Here immunoSEQ multiplex PCR was the method, and the copy in TCRdb shows in-frame clones only, minus some. V, J and clone size are those of that table, while D and trimming were read from the DNA. This table holds 35,000 to 50,000 clones, roughly nine tenths found once. Specimen: peripheral blood. The V and J genes are TRBV18 and TRBJ1-1; 7 bases line up with TRBD1. The source is a man aged 55 to 70 with acute or convalescent COVID-19. Here the CDR3 DNA reads TGTGCCAGCTCACCGGGGGGTCCACAGGGGCGGCCTGAAGCTTTCTTT. The encoded protein is CASSPGGPQGRPEAFF.